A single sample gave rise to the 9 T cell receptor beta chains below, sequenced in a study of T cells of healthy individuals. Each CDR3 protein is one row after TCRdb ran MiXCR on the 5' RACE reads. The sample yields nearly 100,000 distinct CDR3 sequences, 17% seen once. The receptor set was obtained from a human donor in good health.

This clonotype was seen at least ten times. The DNA for the CDR3 is TGCAGTGCAGGACCTGGAAACACCATATATTTT. Protein product: CSAGPGNTIYF. This chain links TRBV20-1 with TRBJ1-3; D call uncertain. The CDR3 consists of 11 residues. Trimming removed 6 bases from V and 2 bases from J, with 5 bases in between. Germline V gene lookup returns CDR1 DFQATT and CDR2 SNEGSKA (reference sequence).

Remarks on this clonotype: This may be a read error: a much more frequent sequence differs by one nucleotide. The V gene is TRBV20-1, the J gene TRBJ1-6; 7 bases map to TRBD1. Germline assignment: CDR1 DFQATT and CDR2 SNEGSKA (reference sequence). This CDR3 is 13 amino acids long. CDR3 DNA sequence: TGCAGTGCCCCCGGGACAGTAAATTCACCCCTCAACTTT. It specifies CSAPGTVNSPLNF.

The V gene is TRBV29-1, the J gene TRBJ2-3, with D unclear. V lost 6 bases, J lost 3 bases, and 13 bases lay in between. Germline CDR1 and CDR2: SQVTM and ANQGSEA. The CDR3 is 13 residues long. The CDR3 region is CSVGPPGTDTQYF. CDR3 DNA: TGCAGCGTCGGTCCGCCGGGTACAGATACGCAGTATTTT.

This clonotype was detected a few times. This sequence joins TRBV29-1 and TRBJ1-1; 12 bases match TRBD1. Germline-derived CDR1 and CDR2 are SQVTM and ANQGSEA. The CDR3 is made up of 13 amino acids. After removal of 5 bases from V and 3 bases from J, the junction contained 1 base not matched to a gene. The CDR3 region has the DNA TGCAGCGTTAGGGACAGGGGGCACACTGAAGCTTTCTTT. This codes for CSVRDRGHTEAFF. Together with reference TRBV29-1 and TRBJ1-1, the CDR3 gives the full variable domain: SAVISQKPSRDICQRGTSLTIQCQVDSQVTMMFWYRQQPGQSLTLIATANQGSEATYESGFVIDKFPISRPNLTFSTLTVSNMSPEDSSIYLCSVRDRGHTEAFFGQGTRLTVV.

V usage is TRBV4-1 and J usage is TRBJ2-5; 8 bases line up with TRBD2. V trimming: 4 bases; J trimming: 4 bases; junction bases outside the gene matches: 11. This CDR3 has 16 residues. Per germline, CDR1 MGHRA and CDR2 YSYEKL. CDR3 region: CASSRVGLAGGETQYF. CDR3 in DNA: TGCGCCAGCAGCCGCGTCGGACTAGCCGGAGGAGAGACCCAGTACTTC.

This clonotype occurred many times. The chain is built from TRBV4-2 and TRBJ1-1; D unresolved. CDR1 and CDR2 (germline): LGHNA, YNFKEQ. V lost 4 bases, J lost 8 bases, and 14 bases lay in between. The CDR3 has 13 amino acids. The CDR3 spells CASSPDWRREAFF. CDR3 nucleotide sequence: TGTGCCAGCAGCCCCGACTGGAGGCGCGAAGCTTTCTTT.

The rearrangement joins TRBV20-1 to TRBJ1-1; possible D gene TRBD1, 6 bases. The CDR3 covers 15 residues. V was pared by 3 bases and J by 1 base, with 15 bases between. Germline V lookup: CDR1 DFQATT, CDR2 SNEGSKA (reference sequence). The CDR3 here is CSARGGPGQNTEAFF. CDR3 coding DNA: TGCAGTGCTAGGGGGGGACCGGGACAGAACACTGAAGCTTTCTTT.

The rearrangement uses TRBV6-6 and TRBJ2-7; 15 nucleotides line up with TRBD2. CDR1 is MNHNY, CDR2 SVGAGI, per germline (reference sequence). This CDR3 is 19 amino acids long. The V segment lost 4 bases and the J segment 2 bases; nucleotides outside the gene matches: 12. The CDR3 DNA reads TGTGCCAGCAGTTCAGGAGGACTAGCGGGAGGGCCTCGGACCTACGAGCAGTACTTC. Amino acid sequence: CASSSGGLAGGPRTYEQYF.

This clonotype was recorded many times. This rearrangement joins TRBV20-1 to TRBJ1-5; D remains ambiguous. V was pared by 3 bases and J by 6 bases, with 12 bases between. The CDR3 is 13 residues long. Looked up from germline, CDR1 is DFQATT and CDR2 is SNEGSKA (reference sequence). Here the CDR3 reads CSARRGIIQPQHF. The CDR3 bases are TGCAGTGCTAGGAGAGGGATCATTCAGCCCCAGCATTTT.